The rows below give T cell receptor beta chains drawn from one sample of a study of blood T cell repertoires in COVID-19. TCRdb's table, derived via immunoSEQ multiplex PCR, lists solely in-frame clones and lacks some. The sample includes 290,000 or so clones, roughly 80% of them seen just once. Specimen: PBMCs or T cells enriched from blood (not recorded which). The receptors derive from a man aged 35 to 55 who had been exposed to COVID-19. CDR3s include the opening cysteine and the closing phenylalanine or tryptophan. Each record gives: D gene, clone size, J gene, V gene, CDR3 protein, CDR3 DNA. D genes are given only for firm matches. Not every row has a clone size; where given, it reads once, few, many or a size class.

TRBD1 | . | TRBJ2-2 | TRBV9 | CASSPTGGGVGGELFF | TGTGCCAGCAGCCCAACAGGGGGCGGGGTTGGCGGGGAGCTGTTTTTT
. | . | TRBJ2-3 | TRBV5-6 | CASSFTGRSDTQYF | TGTGCCAGCAGCTTTACAGGGAGATCAGATACGCAGTATTTT
TRBD1 | . | TRBJ1-5 | TRBV4-1 | CASSQGGQGAEEPQHF | TGCGCCAGCAGCCAAGGGGGACAGGGGGCGGAGGAGCCCCAGCATTTT
TRBD2 | . | TRBJ2-4 | TRBV6-1 | CASSGEGLAGVNIQYF | TGTGCCAGCAGTGGCGAAGGTCTAGCGGGGGTCAACATTCAGTACTTC
TRBD1 | . | TRBJ2-3 | TRBV4-1 | CASSTVDTGGLFTDTQYF | TGCGCCAGCAGCACCGTTGACACAGGGGGTTTATTCACAGATACGCAGTATTTT
. | . | TRBJ2-1 | TRBV18 | CASSPSRTGGSNEQFF | TGTGCCAGCTCACCAAGCCGGACTGGGGGCAGCAATGAGCAGTTCTTC
. | . | TRBJ2-3 | TRBV21-1 | CASDPGLAGHTQYF | TGTGCCAGCGACCCGGGACTAGCGGGACATACGCAGTATTTT
. | . | TRBJ1-5 | TRBV27 | CASSPGHRATGQPQHF | TGTGCCAGCAGTCCCGGCCACAGGGCAACGGGACAGCCCCAGCATTTT
. | once | TRBJ2-6 | TRBV5-1 | CASSLTGHGANVLTF | TGCGCCAGCAGCCTTACAGGGCACGGGGCCAACGTCCTGACTTTC
TRBD1 | . | TRBJ1-3 | TRBV25-1 | CASSPRQGGNTIYF | TGTGCCAGCAGTCCACGACAGGGGGGAAACACCATATATTTT
TRBD1 | . | TRBJ1-4 | TRBV6-5 | CASKTGGGEKLFF | TGTGCCAGCAAGACAGGGGGGGGCGAAAAACTGTTTTTT